These 8 T cell receptor beta chains were all obtained from the same sample, sequenced in a study of PD-L1 blockade in urothelial cancer. Time point in this sample: peripheral blood 6 weeks after treatment start. Some clones are missing from TCRdb's copy, which holds only in-frame ones; the method was immunoSEQ multiplex PCR. Of more than 60,000 clones in the sample, about 88% were seen once. Sequenced material: PBMCs, taken around atezolizumab (anti-PD-L1) treatment. These receptors were taken from a man in his fifties or sixties with urothelial cancer.

CDR3 in amino acids: CAISNQAGGQETQYF. Here the CDR3 DNA reads TGTGCCATCTCAAATCAGGCAGGGGGCCAAGAGACCCAGTACTTC. The rearrangement uses TRBV10-3 and TRBJ2-5; 7 bases are a match to TRBD1. Germline V gives CDR1 ENHRY, CDR2 SYGVKD. CDR3 length: 15 amino acids. V dropped 8 bases and J dropped 1; count of bases not matched to a gene: 10.

This clone was seen just once. The chain carries TRBV9 and TRBJ2-5; perhaps TRBD1 as D (6 bases). This CDR3 region has 14 residues. V shed 3 bases and J shed 1 base, with 10 bases lying between them. Per the germline V gene, CDR1 is SGDLS and CDR2 is YYNGEE. CDR3 in amino acids: CASSAIGGQETQYF. CDR3 nucleotides: TGTGCCAGCAGCGCAATAGGGGGCCAAGAGACCCAGTACTTC.

The chain employs TRBV19 and TRBJ2-3; D gene uncertain. V lost 3 bases to trimming and J lost 4 bases, with 17 bases between them. CDR3 length equals 16 residues. Germline assignment: CDR1 LNHDA and CDR2 SQIVND (reference sequence). CDR3 nucleotide sequence: TGTGCCAGTAGTATTTGGGCCCCCACCTCTGCAGATACGCAGTATTTT. Residues: CASSIWAPTSADTQYF.

This clone was seen only a few times. The rearrangement uses TRBV20-1 and TRBJ1-1, with TRBD1 matching 7 bases. The V and J ends lost 5 bases and 8 bases, in that order; junction bases with no gene match: 5. The germline CDR1 and CDR2 sequences are DFQATT and SNEGSKA (reference sequence). The CDR3 covers 11 residues. Here the CDR3 DNA reads TGCAGTGCTTGGACAGGAGGCGAAGCTTTCTTT. Translated, it gives CSAWTGGEAFF.

The chain recombines TRBV6-6 with TRBJ1-5; TRBD1 aligns across 8 bases. The CDR3 loop spans 16 amino acids. CDR1 and CDR2 from the germline V gene are MNHNY and SVGAGI (reference sequence). The trim removed 0 bases at V and 6 bases at J, leaving 7 bases unmatched. This chain's CDR3 is CASSYSTGALAQPQHF. In nucleotides, the CDR3 is TGTGCCAGCAGTTACTCGACAGGGGCTCTAGCTCAGCCCCAGCATTTT.

This chain joins TRBV9 and TRBJ1-2; 7 bases line up with TRBD1. CDR1 is SGDLS, CDR2 YYNGEE, per germline. V lost 0 bases to trimming and J lost 8 bases; unmatched junction nucleotides: 7. This CDR3 contains 14 residues. CDR3 bases: TGTGCCAGCAGCGTAGACCGTCAGGGGGAAGGCTACACCTTC. It specifies CASSVDRQGEGYTF. Looking up the rest from reference TRBV9 and TRBJ1-2 gives the full variable domain: DSGVTQTPKHLITATGQRVTLRCSPRSGDLSVYWYQQSLDQGLQFLIQYYNGEERAKGNILERFSAQQFPDLHSELNLSSLELGDSALYFCASSVDRQGEGYTFGSGTRLTVV.

This chain uses TRBV7-8 with TRBJ1-2; no clear D. V was cut by 1 base and J by 2 bases, with 11 bases left in between. Germline V gene data show CDR1 as SGHVS and CDR2 as FQNEAQ. The CDR3 consists of 15 residues. CDR3 coding DNA: TGTGCCAGCAGCTTAGGTCTCGGCAGGAACTATGGCTACACCTTC. Its translation: CASSLGLGRNYGYTF. The full variable domain, completed using reference TRBV7-8 and TRBJ1-2, is GAGVSQSPRYKVAKRGQDVALRCDPISGHVSLFWYQQALGQGPEFLTYFQNEAQLDKSGLPSDRFFAERPEGSVSTLKIQRTQQEDSAVYLCASSLGLGRNYGYTFGSGTRLTVV.

This clone was detected only once. The chain employs TRBV5-1 and TRBJ1-1; the match to TRBD1 covers 11 bases. The CDR3 runs 16 residues. V shed 0 bases and J 1 base; nucleotides not matched to a gene: 2. CDR1 and CDR2 (germline): SGHRS, YFSETQ. CDR3 protein: CASSLAGQGANTEAFF. The CDR3, as DNA: TGCGCCAGCAGCTTGGCAGGACAGGGGGCGAACACTGAAGCTTTCTTT.